What follows are 19 T cell receptor beta chains derived from one specimen sequenced in a study of blood T cell repertoires in COVID-19. Measured with immunoSEQ multiplex PCR; TCRdb has only the in-frame clones, and not every one. The sample lists about 120,000 clones, roughly 78% occurring once. Sequencing input: peripheral blood. The source of these receptors is a man in his sixties with active or convalescent COVID-19.

The V and J genes are TRBV19 and TRBJ2-1; 9 positions match TRBD2. The CDR3 sequence is 15 residues long. The trim removed 3 bases at V and 7 bases at J, leaving 7 bases unmatched. The germline gives CDR1 LNHDA, CDR2 SQIVND (reference sequence). In nucleotides, the CDR3 is TGTGCCAGTAGTATCCAAGCGGGAGGTAGGAATGAGCAGTTCTTC. Protein product: CASSIQAGGRNEQFF.

The rearrangement joins TRBV24-1 to TRBJ2-2; 10 bases map to TRBD1. The germline V gene encodes CDR1 KGHDR and CDR2 SFDVKD. With 3 bases clipped from V and 5 bases from J, the junction kept 5 bases outside the gene matches. This CDR3 is built from 16 residues. The CDR3 sequence is CATSDAGQGNTGELFF. The DNA for the CDR3 is TGTGCCACCAGTGATGCGGGACAGGGGAATACCGGGGAGCTGTTTTTT.

This clone appeared once. The chain couples TRBV7-2 to TRBJ1-5, with 7 bases matching TRBD1. CDR1 and CDR2 from the germline V gene are SGHTA and FQGNSA. The CDR3 covers 14 residues. V was clipped by 5 bases and J by 2 bases; unmatched bases: 3. In DNA, the CDR3 is TGTGCCAGCAGCCCCGGGACAGGCAATCAGCCCCAGCATTTT. Translation: CASSPGTGNQPQHF.

The chain employs TRBV7-2 and TRBJ2-3; TRBD2 agrees at 9 bases. Germline CDR1 reads SGHTA; CDR2 reads FQGNSA. Losses at the gene ends were 4 bases for V and 7 bases for J; bases not matched to a gene: 12. The CDR3 consists of 16 residues. CDR3 DNA sequence: TGTGCCAGCAGCTCCCAAACCCCACTAGCGGGCAATACGCAGTATTTT. Its translation is CASSSQTPLAGNTQYF.

J is TRBJ2-7 and V is TRBV6-6, with TRBD1 matching over 9 bases. The germline V gene encodes CDR1 MNHNY and CDR2 SVGAGI (reference sequence). Losses at the gene ends were 5 bases for V and 6 bases for J; bases not matched to a gene: 8. This CDR3 region has 14 residues. This CDR3 is CASSGAGQGVEQYF. For the CDR3, the DNA is TGTGCCAGCAGTGGAGCGGGACAGGGTGTCGAGCAGTACTTC.

The rearrangement links TRBV24-1 to TRBJ2-1; D may be TRBD2 (6 bases). This CDR3 contains 16 residues. CDR1 is KGHDR and CDR2 is SFDVKD in the germline V gene. Trimming stripped 4 bases from V and 2 bases from J, with 14 bases between. The DNA for the CDR3 is TGTGCCACCAGTGAAAAGGGGCGGGATCCCTACAATGAGCAGTTCTTC. Protein product: CATSEKGRDPYNEQFF.

The chain has TRBV24-1 and TRBJ2-1, with a tentative D call TRBD1 (5 bases). Between the trimmed V and J ends, which lost 5 bases and 4 bases, there was a span of 20 bases. CDR1 and CDR2 (germline): KGHDR, SFDVKD. This CDR3 comprises 17 residues. This chain's CDR3 is CATSGQLGRSIYNEQFF. The CDR3 region has the DNA TGTGCCACCAGTGGACAGTTGGGGCGGAGCATTTACAATGAGCAGTTCTTC.

The CDR3 loop reads CASSFSASGRRNIQYF. The CDR3 DNA reads TGTGCCAGCAGTTTCTCGGCTAGCGGGAGGAGAAACATTCAGTACTTC. This chain links TRBV28 with TRBJ2-4; 11 positions match TRBD2. V was clipped by 3 bases and J by 6 bases; unmatched bases: 7. From germline, CDR1 is MDHEN and CDR2 SYDVKM. The CDR3 extends over 16 amino acids.

The chain uses TRBV19 and TRBJ2-3, with 8 bases aligning to TRBD2. Looked up from germline, CDR1 is LNHDA and CDR2 is SQIVND (reference sequence). Trimming at V came to 6 bases and at J to 3 bases, leaving 5 bases not matched to a gene. The CDR3 consists of 14 residues. CDR3: CASRSGSGTDTQYF. For the CDR3, the DNA is TGTGCCAGTAGAAGCGGGAGTGGTACAGATACGCAGTATTTT. Drawing the rest from reference TRBV19 and TRBJ2-3, the complete variable domain is DGGITQSPKYLFRKEGQNVTLSCEQNLNHDAMYWYRQDPGQGLRLIYYSQIVNDFQKGDIAEGYSVSREKKESFPLTVTSAQKNPTAFYLCASRSGSGTDTQYFGPGTRLTVL.

The genes are TRBV6-5 and TRBJ2-1, with D maybe TRBD1 (6 bases). Germline CDR1 MNHEY, CDR2 SVGAGI. V lost 5 bases and J 12 bases, leaving 14 bases between the germline ends. There are 12 residues in the CDR3. CDR3 DNA sequence: TGTGCCAGCAGTACTCTGAGGGGGATGCAGTTCTTC. Amino acids: CASSTLRGMQFF.

The chain employs TRBV6-2 or TRBV6-3 and TRBJ2-1; TRBD2 matches 11 bases. The V gene's germline CDR1 is MNHEY and CDR2 SVGEGT. Trimming cost V 0 bases and J 4 bases; bases outside gene matches: 8. The CDR3 has 18 residues. Here the CDR3 reads CASSYSRSLAGGYNEQFF. In nucleotides, the CDR3 is TGTGCCAGCAGTTACTCGAGATCCCTAGCGGGAGGTTACAATGAGCAGTTCTTC.

The chain is built from TRBV4-2 and TRBJ2-3; 8 bases agree with TRBD1. With 4 bases clipped from V and 1 base from J, the junction kept 10 bases outside the gene matches. Germline V gene sequence: CDR1 LGHNA, CDR2 YNFKEQ. This CDR3 spans 17 amino acids. As DNA, the CDR3 is TGTGCCAGCAGCCGCCTAAGGGGACAGGCCCGCACAGATACGCAGTATTTT. Protein sequence: CASSRLRGQARTDTQYF.

V usage is TRBV2 and J usage is TRBJ2-5, with TRBD2 identical over 9 bases. CDR3 size: 14 residues. Unmatched junction bases numbered 5, after V lost 4 bases and J lost 5 bases. Germline CDR1 and CDR2: SNHLY and FYNNEI. The CDR3 DNA sequence: TGTGCCAGCAGTGGCCGAACTAGCGGGGAGACCCAGTACTTC. Its translation is CASSGRTSGETQYF. The variable domain in full, with the rest retrieved from reference TRBV2 and TRBJ2-5, is EPEVTQTPSHQVTQMGQEVILRCVPISNHLYFYWYRQILGQKVEFLVSFYNNEISEKSEIFDDQFSVERPDGSNFTLKIRSTKLEDSAMYFCASSGRTSGETQYFGPGTRLLVL.

This sequence joins TRBV7-2 and TRBJ2-5; TRBD2 matches 9 bases. V was clipped by 5 bases and J by 0 bases; unmatched bases: 7. CDR1 is SGHTA and CDR2 is FQGNSA in the germline V gene. CDR3 length equals 16 residues. The CDR3 sequence: CASSAGSGRYQETQYF. In DNA form, the CDR3 reads TGTGCCAGCAGCGCAGGCAGCGGGAGGTACCAAGAGACCCAGTACTTC.

The chain employs TRBV28 and TRBJ1-3, with 7 bases lining up with TRBD1. Germline V lookup: CDR1 MDHEN, CDR2 SYDVKM. The CDR3 has 16 residues. V shed 0 bases, J shed 0 bases, and the junction held 2 bases outside the gene matches. The CDR3 nucleotides read TGTGCCAGCAGTTTATGGACAGGGAGCTCTGGAAACACCATATATTTT. Translated, it gives CASSLWTGSSGNTIYF.

The rearrangement joins TRBV7-9 to TRBJ2-3; 7 bases match TRBD1. This CDR3 contains 15 residues. Per the germline V gene, CDR1 is SEHNR and CDR2 is FQNEAQ (reference sequence). V trimming: 1 base; J trimming: 6 bases; junction bases outside the gene matches: 7. This chain's CDR3 is CASSLGQGEVDTQYF. Written as DNA, the CDR3 is TGTGCCAGCAGCTTAGGACAGGGAGAAGTGGATACGCAGTATTTT.

V and J are TRBV19 and TRBJ1-5; D may be TRBD1 (5 bases). This CDR3 spans 16 amino acids. Germline loops: CDR1 LNHDA, CDR2 SQIVND (reference sequence). V lost 7 bases and J 4 bases, leaving 20 bases between the germline ends. CDR3 amino acids: CASTLGEGRGNQPQHF. The CDR3 nucleotides read TGTGCCAGTACCCTGGGGGAGGGGAGAGGGAATCAGCCCCAGCATTTT.

In its sample, this clone was seen a few times. The chain combines TRBV29-1 with TRBJ2-5; 11 bases align to TRBD2. The CDR3 consists of 15 residues. Germline trimming cut 5 bases from V and 10 bases from J; bases unmatched to any gene: 15. Germline V gene lookup returns CDR1 SQVTM and CDR2 ANQGSEA. CDR3 DNA: TGCAGCGTTCTGCCAGATAGCGGGGGGGGGAGAGACCAGTACTTC. It yields the protein CSVLPDSGGGRDQYF.

J is TRBJ2-1 and V is TRBV11-1; maybe TRBD1 (5 bases). CDR1 and CDR2 (germline): SGHAT, FQDESV (reference sequence). The CDR3 loop spans 15 amino acids. Trimming pared 1 base from V and 8 bases from J, leaving 15 bases between. CDR3 in amino acids: CASSLDRRRVDEQFF. DNA of the CDR3: TGTGCCAGCAGCTTAGACCGCCGCAGGGTGGATGAGCAGTTCTTC.